The next 17 T cell receptor beta chains were all read from a single sample in a study of blood T cell repertoires in COVID-19 (dated by TCRdb to the early 2020s). The library was produced with the immunoSEQ multiplex PCR assay. TCRdb's version of the immuneACCESS table is confined to in-frame rearrangements and falls short of the full clone set. An unresolved V gene accounts for under half of the shortfall where checked; the remainder is of unknown origin. The sample table contains around 250,000 clones; only one count was recorded for 89% of them. The ten largest account for 4% to 5% of the sample. Sample: peripheral blood. These receptors were collected from a woman in her forties who had recovered from COVID-19.

The J gene is TRBJ1-4, the V gene TRBV4-1; maybe TRBD1 (5 bases). The germline V gene has CDR1 MGHRA and CDR2 YSYEKL. CDR3 length: 15 amino acids. V was cut by 2 bases and J by 1 base, with 8 bases left in between. CDR3 DNA sequence: TGCGCCAGCAGCCAACGCCAGGGAACTAATGAAAAACTGTTTTTT. Its translation is CASSQRQGTNEKLFF.

This clone was seen just once. The rearrangement joins TRBV28 to TRBJ2-7; perhaps TRBD2 as D (7 bases). Looked up from germline, CDR1 is MDHEN and CDR2 is SYDVKM. With 3 bases removed from V and 6 bases from J, the gap between germline ends came to 24 bases. The CDR3 runs 17 residues. The CDR3 DNA reads as TGTGCCAGCAGTTTTCCCATGGGGGGGCTCATGGCCGGCGAGCAGTACTTC. Translated, it gives CASSFPMGGLMAGEQYF.

V is TRBV28 and J is TRBJ2-7; D is unresolved. CDR1 and CDR2 (germline): MDHEN, SYDVKM. V was cut by 5 bases and J by 3 bases, with 8 bases left in between. The CDR3 is 12 residues long. CDR3 nucleotides: TGTGCCAGCAGTCCTAACAGCTACGAGCAGTACTTC. Translation gives CASSPNSYEQYF.

This clone was detected a few times. This chain uses TRBV2 with TRBJ2-2; D ambiguous. V gave up 5 bases and J gave up 12 bases, with 22 bases separating them. CDR3 length equals 15 residues. Germline loops: CDR1 SNHLY, CDR2 FYNNEI. CDR3 coding DNA: TGTGCCAGCAGTCCCGACAAACAACCCGCAGCACAGCTGTTTTTT. This sequence encodes CASSPDKQPAAQLFF.

The V call is TRBV14, the J call TRBJ2-2; possibly TRBD1 for D (5 bases). This CDR3 has 18 residues. With 1 base removed from V and 2 bases from J, the gap between germline ends came to 17 bases. Germline V gene data show CDR1 as SGHDN and CDR2 as FVKESK. CDR3 residues: CASSQGARRTLNTGELFF. CDR3 DNA sequence: TGTGCCAGCAGCCAAGGTGCCCGACGGACACTTAACACCGGGGAGCTGTTTTTT. Full variable domain (rest looked up from reference TRBV14 and TRBJ2-2): EAGVTQFPSHSVIEKGQTVTLRCDPISGHDNLYWYRRVMGKEIKFLLHFVKESKQDESGMPNNRFLAERTGGTYSTLKVQPAELEDSGVYFCASSQGARRTLNTGELFFGEGSRLTVL.

The CDR3 loop is CASSSTGNTGNTIYF. The CDR3 coding sequence is TGTGCCAGCAGTTCGACAGGGAACACTGGAAACACCATATATTTT. The rearrangement uses TRBV6-5 and TRBJ1-3, with 7 positions matching TRBD1. CDR1 is MNHEY, CDR2 SVGAGI, per germline. The CDR3 runs 15 residues. J was trimmed by 2 bases and V by 4 bases; bases with no gene match: 5.

The J gene is TRBJ1-2, the V gene TRBV3-1 (or the pseudogene TRBV3-2), with a tentative D call TRBD1 (5 bases). The germline CDR1 and CDR2 sequences are LGHDT and YNNKEL (reference sequence). The length of the CDR3 is 14 residues. Trimming removed 1 base at V and 1 base at J, with 7 bases between. The CDR3, as DNA: TGTGCCAGCAGCCAAGGACAGATTAACTATGGCTACACCTTC. It specifies CASSQGQINYGYTF.

This chain's CDR3 is CASSYSAGGYEQYV. The CDR3 DNA sequence: TGTGCCAGCAGTTACTCCGCGGGAGGATACGAGCAGTACGTC. The J gene is TRBJ2-7, the V gene TRBV6-5; 8 bases agree with TRBD2. The CDR3 covers 14 residues. V shed 0 bases, J shed 4 bases, and the junction held 2 bases outside the gene matches. The germline gives CDR1 MNHEY, CDR2 SVGAGI.

This clone was counted a few times. The sample has other DNA sequences that encode this CDR3 too. This chain joins TRBV3-1 (or the pseudogene TRBV3-2) and TRBJ2-7; 11 nucleotides agree with TRBD2. V lost 3 bases to trimming and J lost 2 bases; unmatched junction nucleotides: 3. Germline assignment: CDR1 LGHDT and CDR2 YNNKEL (reference sequence). This CDR3 has 15 residues. In DNA, the CDR3 is TGTGCCAGCAGCCAGGAACTAGCGGGGGCCTACGAGCAGTACTTC. Amino acids: CASSQELAGAYEQYF.

This clone was found once. The chain carries TRBV6-6 and TRBJ2-7; maybe TRBD2 (5 bases). V was pared by 5 bases and J by 2 bases, with 13 bases between. Germline V gene lookup returns CDR1 MNHNY and CDR2 SVGAGI (reference sequence). The CDR3 sequence is 14 residues long. The CDR3 sequence: CASSLRPSPYEQYV. DNA of the CDR3: TGTGCCAGCAGTCTCCGACCTAGCCCCTACGAGCAGTACGTC.

The chain has TRBV4-1 and TRBJ2-5; D is undetermined. V lost 6 bases to trimming and J lost 0 bases, with 11 bases between them. Germline assignment: CDR1 MGHRA and CDR2 YSYEKL. The CDR3 runs 14 residues. The CDR3 DNA sequence: TGCGCCAGCAGTCATGTCGACAACCAAGAGACCCAGTACTTC. As protein: CASSHVDNQETQYF.

This chain connects TRBV5-1 to TRBJ1-1; D call uncertain. Germline V gene data show CDR1 as SGHRS and CDR2 as YFSETQ. V shed 4 bases and J shed 1 base, with 11 bases lying between them. The CDR3 has 14 residues. For the CDR3, the DNA is TGCGCCAGCAGCACCCGAGTCCAGAACACTGAAGCTTTCTTT. Its translation is CASSTRVQNTEAFF.

J is TRBJ2-5 and V is TRBV5-4; D perhaps matches TRBD1 (6 bases). In germline, CDR1 is SGHNT, CDR2 YYREEE (reference sequence). V was clipped by 4 bases and J by 3 bases, with 16 bases between them. The CDR3 contains 15 residues. CDR3 DNA sequence: TGTGCCAGCAGCCGATCTCCCAGGGGCGAAGAGACCCAGTACTTC. Amino acids: CASSRSPRGEETQYF.

The chain joins TRBV2 to TRBJ2-3, with a tentative D call TRBD1 (6 bases). The CDR3 sequence is 14 residues long. The germline CDR1 and CDR2 sequences are SNHLY and FYNNEI. The germline V and J ends were trimmed by 4 bases and 3 bases, with 11 bases remaining between them. CDR3 loop: CASSGSQGTDTQYF. For the CDR3, the DNA is TGTGCCAGCAGTGGATCGCAGGGGACAGATACGCAGTATTTT.

This clone came up once. Its ends do not fully match the called genes, so a read error is possible. The chain links TRBV15 to TRBJ1-2; 7 bases match TRBD1. The CDR3 covers 13 residues. In germline, CDR1 is LNHNV, CDR2 YYDKDF (reference sequence). The CDR3 coding sequence is TGTGCCACCAGCCGAGACAGGGACTATGGCTACACCTTC. This codes for CATSRDRDYGYTF.

V gene TRBV12-3 or TRBV12-4 combines with J gene TRBJ1-1; no firm D call. Deletions cut 6 bases from V and 12 bases from J, with 14 bases between. The CDR3 contains 11 residues. The CDR3 DNA reads as TGTGCCAGCAGCCTCCAGTTTAAGTCTTTCTTT. Residues: CASSLQFKSFF.

The V gene is TRBV10-3, the J gene TRBJ2-1, with a possible D match to TRBD1 (6 bases). Germline CDR1 reads ENHRY; CDR2 reads SYGVKD. The CDR3 length is 14 residues. The V and J ends lost 3 bases and 0 bases respectively, with 6 bases between them. The CDR3 region is CAISEGGSYNEQFF. The DNA of the CDR3 is TGTGCCATCAGTGAAGGGGGCTCCTACAATGAGCAGTTCTTC.